The following is a T cell receptor beta chain sequence with its context. The antigen is unknown. The sample comes from a study of shared clonotypes between healthy human individuals. Study overall: A donor's plate count was three for CD4 naive and three for CD4 memory; CD8 naive had two and CD8 memory one.

Study conclusions and caveats: Naive subsets generally exceeded memory subsets in estimated richness. Large depth notwithstanding, sorted-subset sequencing proved incomplete by rarefaction.

Per the authors' pipeline: Filtering differed for immunoSEQ, which gave only junction sequences without quality scores. TCRdb's copy holds only in-frame clones and misses some; the assay was immunoSEQ multiplex PCR. The V and J calls and clone size come from that table; D and trimming were worked out from the DNA. This sample has more than 500,000 clones; about 96% occur once, and the top ten carry about 0.067%. The sequence was collected from a woman aged 25-40 years in good health. Sequencing was carried out using naive CD4+ T cells sorted from blood. Subset noted: CD45RA+ positively selected.

CDR3 in amino acids: CASTNSGRGPEKLFF. The DNA for the CDR3 is TGTGCCAGTACCAATTCAGGGCGGGGCCCCGAAAAACTGTTTTTT. V is TRBV19 and J is TRBJ1-4; weak D call: TRBD1 (5 bases). The length of the CDR3 is 15 residues. Germline V gene lookup returns CDR1 LNHDA and CDR2 SQIVND (reference sequence). V lost 7 bases, J lost 8 bases, and 20 bases lay in between.